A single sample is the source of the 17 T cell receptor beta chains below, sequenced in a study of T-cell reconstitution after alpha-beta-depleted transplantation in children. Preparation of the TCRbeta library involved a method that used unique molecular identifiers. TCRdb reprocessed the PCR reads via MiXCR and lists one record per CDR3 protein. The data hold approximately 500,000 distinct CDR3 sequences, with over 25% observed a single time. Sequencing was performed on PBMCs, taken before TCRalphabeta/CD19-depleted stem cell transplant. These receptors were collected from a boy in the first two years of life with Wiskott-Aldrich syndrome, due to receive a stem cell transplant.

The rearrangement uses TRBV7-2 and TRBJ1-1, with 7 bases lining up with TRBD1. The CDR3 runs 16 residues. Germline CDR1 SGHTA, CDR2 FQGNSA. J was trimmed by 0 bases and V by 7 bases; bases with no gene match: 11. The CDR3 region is CASTQGGWGLNTEAFF. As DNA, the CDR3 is TGTGCCAGCACCCAGGGGGGGTGGGGGCTGAACACTGAAGCTTTCTTT.

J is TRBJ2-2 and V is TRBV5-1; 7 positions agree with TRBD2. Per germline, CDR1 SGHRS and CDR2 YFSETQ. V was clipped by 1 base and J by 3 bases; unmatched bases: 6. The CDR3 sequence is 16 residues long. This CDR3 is CASSLRLADYTGELFF. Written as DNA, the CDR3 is TGCGCCAGCAGCTTGCGGCTAGCGGACTACACCGGGGAGCTGTTTTTT.

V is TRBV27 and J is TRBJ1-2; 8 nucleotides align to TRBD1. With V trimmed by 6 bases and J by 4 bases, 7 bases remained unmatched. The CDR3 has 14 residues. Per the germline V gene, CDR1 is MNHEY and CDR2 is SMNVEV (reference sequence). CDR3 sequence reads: CASRRNDRGYGYTF. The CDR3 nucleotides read TGTGCCAGCAGAAGAAATGACAGGGGCTATGGCTACACCTTC.

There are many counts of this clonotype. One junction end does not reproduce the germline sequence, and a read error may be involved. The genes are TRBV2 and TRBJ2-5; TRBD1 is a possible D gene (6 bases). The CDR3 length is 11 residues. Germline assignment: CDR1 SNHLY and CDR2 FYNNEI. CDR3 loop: CASRGGETQYF. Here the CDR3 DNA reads TGCGCCAGCAGGGGCGGAGAGACCCAGTACTTC.

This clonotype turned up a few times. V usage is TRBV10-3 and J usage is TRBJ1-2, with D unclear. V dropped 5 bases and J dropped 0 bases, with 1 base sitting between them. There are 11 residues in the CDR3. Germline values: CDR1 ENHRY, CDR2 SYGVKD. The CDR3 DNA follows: TGTGCCATCAGTACTAACTATGGCTACACCTTC. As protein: CAISTNYGYTF.

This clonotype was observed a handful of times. The CDR3 sequence is CSARDPRSGRPRTGELFF. The CDR3 DNA follows: TGCAGTGCTAGAGATCCCCGTAGCGGGAGGCCCCGGACCGGGGAGCTGTTTTTT. This rearrangement joins TRBV20-1 to TRBJ2-2, with 10 positions matching TRBD2. The CDR3 has 18 residues. CDR1 is DFQATT, CDR2 SNEGSKA, per germline (reference sequence). Losses at the gene ends were 0 bases for V and 5 bases for J; bases not matched to a gene: 12.

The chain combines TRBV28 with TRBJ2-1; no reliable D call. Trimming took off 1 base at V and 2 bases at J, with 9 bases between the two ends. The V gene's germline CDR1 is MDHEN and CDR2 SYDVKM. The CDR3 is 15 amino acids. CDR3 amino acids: CASSLFGPPYNEQFF. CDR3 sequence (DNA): TGTGCCAGCAGTTTATTTGGGCCTCCCTACAATGAGCAGTTCTTC.

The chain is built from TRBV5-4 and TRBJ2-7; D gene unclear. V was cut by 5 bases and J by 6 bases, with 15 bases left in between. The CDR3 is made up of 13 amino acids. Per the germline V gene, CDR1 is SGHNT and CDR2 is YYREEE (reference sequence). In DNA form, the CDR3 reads TGTGCCAGCAGTTCTGAGGCGGTAGGCGAGCAGTACTTC. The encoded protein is CASSSEAVGEQYF.

CDR3 coding DNA: TGTGCCACCAGGGACAGGGGGCGGAATGAGCAGTTCTTC. It translates to CATRDRGRNEQFF. The rearrangement links TRBV24-1 to TRBJ2-1, with 11 bases lining up with TRBD1. Germline V CDR1 and CDR2: KGHDR, SFDVKD. J lost 7 bases, V lost 7 bases, and 2 bases had no gene match. The CDR3 contains 13 residues.

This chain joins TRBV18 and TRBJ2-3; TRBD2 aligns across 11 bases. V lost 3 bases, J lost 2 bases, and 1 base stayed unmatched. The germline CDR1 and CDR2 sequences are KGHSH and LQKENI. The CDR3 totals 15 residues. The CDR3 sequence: CASSPTSGNTDTQYF. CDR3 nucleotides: TGTGCCAGCTCACCGACTAGCGGGAACACAGATACGCAGTATTTT.

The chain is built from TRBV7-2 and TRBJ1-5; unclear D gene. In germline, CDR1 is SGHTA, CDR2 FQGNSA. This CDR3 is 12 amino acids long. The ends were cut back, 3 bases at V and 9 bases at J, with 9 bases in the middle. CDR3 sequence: CASSLGKGPQHF. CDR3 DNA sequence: TGTGCCAGCAGCTTGGGGAAGGGGCCCCAGCATTTT.

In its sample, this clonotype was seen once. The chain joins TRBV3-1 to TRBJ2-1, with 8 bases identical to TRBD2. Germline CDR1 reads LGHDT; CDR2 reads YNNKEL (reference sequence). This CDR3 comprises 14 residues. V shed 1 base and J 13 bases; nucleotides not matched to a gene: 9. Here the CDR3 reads CASSQVAGGATQFF. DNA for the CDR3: TGTGCCAGCAGCCAAGTGGCGGGAGGCGCGACTCAGTTCTTC.

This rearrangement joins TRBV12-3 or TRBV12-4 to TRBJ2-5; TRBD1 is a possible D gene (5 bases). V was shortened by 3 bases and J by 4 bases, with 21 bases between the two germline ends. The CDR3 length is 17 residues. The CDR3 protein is CASSFRFRQGPPETQYF. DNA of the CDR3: TGTGCCAGCAGTTTCCGCTTTAGGCAGGGTCCCCCAGAGACCCAGTACTTC.

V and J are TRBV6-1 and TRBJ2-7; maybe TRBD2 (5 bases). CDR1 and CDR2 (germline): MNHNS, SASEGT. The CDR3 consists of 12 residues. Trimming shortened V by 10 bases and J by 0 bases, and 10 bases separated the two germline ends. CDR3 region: CATRLFSYEQYF. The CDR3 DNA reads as TGTGCCACCCGACTATTCTCCTACGAGCAGTACTTC.

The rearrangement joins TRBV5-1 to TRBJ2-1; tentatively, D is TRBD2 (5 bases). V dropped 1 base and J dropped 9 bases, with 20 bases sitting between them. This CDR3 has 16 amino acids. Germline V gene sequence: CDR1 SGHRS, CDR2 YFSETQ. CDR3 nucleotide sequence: TGCGCCAGCAGCTTGCCAACCGGACGAGGGCCCGGTGAGCAGTTCTTC. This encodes CASSLPTGRGPGEQFF. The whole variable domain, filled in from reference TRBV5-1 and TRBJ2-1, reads KAGVTQTPRYLIKTRGQQVTLSCSPISGHRSVSWYQQTPGQGLQFLFEYFSETQRNKGNFPGRFSGRQFSNSRSEMNVSTLELGDSALYLCASSLPTGRGPGEQFFGPGTRLTVL.

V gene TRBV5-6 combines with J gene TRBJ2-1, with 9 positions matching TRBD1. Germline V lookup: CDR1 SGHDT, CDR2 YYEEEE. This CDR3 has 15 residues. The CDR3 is CVEDRGPIFYNEQFF. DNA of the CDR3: TGTGTCGAGGACAGGGGCCCCATATTCTACAATGAGCAGTTCTTC.

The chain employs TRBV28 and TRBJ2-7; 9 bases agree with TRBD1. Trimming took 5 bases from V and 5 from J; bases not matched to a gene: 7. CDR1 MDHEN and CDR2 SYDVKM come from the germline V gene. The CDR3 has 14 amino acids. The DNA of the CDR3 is TGTGCCAGCAGTAAAACAGGGGGCTTGGACGAGCAGTACTTC. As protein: CASSKTGGLDEQYF.